One and the same sample provided the 27 T cell receptor beta chains below, sequenced in a study of Ad26.COV2.S vaccination and SARS-CoV-2 variants. As to treatment: roughly 19 received Ad26.COV2.S at low or high dose, single or two shots; several received placebo; per-sample allocation not given. The samples were gathered on day 63 after the first injection of vaccine or placebo. Generated by immunoSEQ multiplex PCR, the TCRdb table keeps only in-frame clones and is missing some. The sample lists about 410,000 clones; approximately 91% were seen once. The sample consisted of peripheral blood, taken in a trial of Ad26.COV2.S vaccine versus placebo. The source is a person between 18 and 60 years old who received the Ad26.COV2.S COVID-19 vaccine or a placebo.

The rearrangement links TRBV4-2 to TRBJ2-3; 7 bases align to TRBD2. The J segment lost 2 bases and the V segment lost 4 bases, leaving 6 bases of the junction unmatched. CDR3 length: 15 residues. The germline V gene has CDR1 LGHNA and CDR2 YNFKEQ. The CDR3 bases are TGTGCCAGCAGCCTCGCAGCGGGGCCCACAGATACGCAGTATTTT. This gives the protein CASSLAAGPTDTQYF.

V usage is TRBV5-5 and J usage is TRBJ1-3; unclear D gene. The V end lost 0 bases, the J end lost 0 bases, and 7 bases lay between the germline ends. The germline gives CDR1 SGHKS, CDR2 YYEKEE (reference sequence). The CDR3 totals 15 residues. CDR3 nucleotide sequence: TGTGCCAGCAGCTTGGCGGTCAGCTCTGGAAACACCATATATTTT. This gives the protein CASSLAVSSGNTIYF.

This chain links TRBV11-1 with TRBJ1-1, with D hard to call. The length of the CDR3 is 15 residues. Germline V gene sequence: CDR1 SGHAT, CDR2 FQDESV (reference sequence). V lost 1 base to trimming and J lost 4 bases, with 13 bases between them. CDR3 sequence (DNA): TGTGCCAGCAGCTTAGTCGAGCGAATGCGCACTGAAGCTTTCTTT. Amino acid sequence: CASSLVERMRTEAFF.

The chain combines TRBV30 with TRBJ1-5; TRBD1 might be the D (6 bases). The CDR3 loop spans 13 amino acids. CDR1 is GTSNPN, CDR2 SVGIG, per germline (reference sequence). The V gene lost 1 base and the J gene lost 4 bases, with 8 bases spanning the gap. The CDR3 protein is CAWSEGTNQPQHF. The CDR3, as DNA: TGTGCCTGGAGTGAAGGGACAAATCAGCCCCAGCATTTT.

The chain carries TRBV30 and TRBJ2-5, with 9 bases lining up with TRBD1. Trimming cost V 4 bases and J 5 bases; bases outside gene matches: 5. Germline CDR1 reads GTSNPN; CDR2 reads SVGIG (reference sequence). The CDR3 is made up of 13 amino acids. CDR3 sequence: CAWNRGRRETQYF. For the CDR3, the DNA is TGTGCCTGGAACAGGGGGCGCCGGGAGACCCAGTACTTC. The full variable domain, with the rest looked up from reference TRBV30 and TRBJ2-5, is SQTIHQWPATLVQPVGSPLSLECTVEGTSNPNLYWYRQAAGRGLQLLFYSVGIGQISSEVPQNLSASRPQDRQFILSSKKLLLSDSGFYLCAWNRGRRETQYFGPGTRLLVL.

This chain links TRBV9 with TRBJ2-5; TRBD2 matches at 14 bases. The CDR3 covers 15 residues. V was pared by 2 bases and J by 4 bases, with 1 base of the junction left unmatched. From germline, CDR1 is SGDLS and CDR2 YYNGEE. This chain's CDR3 is CASSVTSGRAETQYF. In DNA form, the CDR3 reads TGTGCCAGCAGCGTGACTAGCGGGAGGGCAGAGACCCAGTACTTC.

This chain joins TRBV25-1 and TRBJ2-3; D uncertain. V lost 4 bases and J lost 1, with 6 bases in between. The CDR3 loop spans 13 amino acids. Germline CDR1 MGHDK, CDR2 SYGVNS. CDR3 protein: CASSVLGTDTQYF. The DNA for the CDR3 is TGTGCCAGCAGTGTCTTAGGCACAGATACGCAGTATTTT.

This clone was recorded once. The chain couples TRBV7-2 to TRBJ2-1, with 10 bases identical to TRBD2. V trimming: 1 base; J trimming: 9 bases; junction bases outside the gene matches: 9. Germline V lookup: CDR1 SGHTA, CDR2 FQGNSA. This CDR3 contains 16 residues. CDR3 loop: CASSLGIAGGLGEQFF. CDR3 sequence (DNA): TGTGCCAGCAGCTTAGGGATAGCGGGAGGTCTGGGTGAGCAGTTCTTC.

The genes are TRBV11-3 and TRBJ2-5, with TRBD1 matching over 7 bases. V shed 2 bases, J shed 2 bases, and the junction held 5 bases outside the gene matches. Looked up from germline, CDR1 is SGHNT and CDR2 is YENEEA. This CDR3 comprises 15 residues. The CDR3 DNA follows: TGTGCCAGCAGCTTAACGACAGGGCGACAAGAGACCCAGTACTTC. As protein: CASSLTTGRQETQYF.

The gene calls are TRBV11-1 and TRBJ2-5, with 9 bases that match TRBD2. Germline V gene data show CDR1 as SGHAT and CDR2 as FQDESV (reference sequence). With V trimmed by 3 bases and J by 7 bases, 6 bases remained unmatched. CDR3 size: 14 residues. DNA for the CDR3: TGTGCCAGCAGCTTTGGGCGGGAGGGCACGACCCAGTACTTC. Translation: CASSFGREGTTQYF.

The chain carries TRBV28 and TRBJ1-1; TRBD1 might be the D (5 bases). The CDR3 covers 14 residues. The germline V gene has CDR1 MDHEN and CDR2 SYDVKM. Deletions cut 3 bases from V and 0 bases from J, with 8 bases between. CDR3 amino acids: CASSFTGMNTEAFF. Here the CDR3 DNA reads TGTGCCAGCAGTTTTACAGGAATGAACACTGAAGCTTTCTTT.

The chain couples TRBV5-5 to TRBJ2-2, with TRBD2 matching over 7 bases. V shed 4 bases and J 4 bases; nucleotides not matched to a gene: 10. Germline lookup yields CDR1 SGHKS and CDR2 YYEKEE (reference sequence). CDR3 size: 16 residues. The CDR3 DNA is TGTGCCAGCAGCCCTTCGGCGGGAGCGGGCACCGGGGAGCTGTTTTTT. This encodes CASSPSAGAGTGELFF.

The chain combines TRBV3-1 (or the pseudogene TRBV3-2) with TRBJ2-7; 9 bases agree with TRBD2. The CDR3 runs to 15 residues. V was pared by 0 bases and J by 6 bases, with 6 bases of the junction left unmatched. CDR1 LGHDT and CDR2 YNNKEL come from the germline V gene (reference sequence). Here the CDR3 reads CASSQDRLAGSEQYF. The CDR3 DNA follows: TGTGCCAGCAGCCAAGATCGGCTAGCGGGAAGCGAGCAGTACTTC.

This clone was detected once. This rearrangement joins TRBV11-2 to TRBJ2-7, with 12 bases identical to TRBD2. CDR1 is SGHAT, CDR2 FQNNGV, per germline. CDR3 length: 18 residues. V lost 5 bases to trimming and J lost 5 bases; unmatched junction nucleotides: 16. The CDR3 reads CASSPGGLAGGPRNEQYF. CDR3 DNA sequence: TGTGCCAGCAGCCCGGGGGGTCTAGCGGGAGGGCCCCGGAACGAGCAGTACTTC.

This clone was seen a few times. V gene TRBV6-1 combines with J gene TRBJ1-5; D gene ambiguous. CDR1 MNHNS and CDR2 SASEGT come from the germline V gene. Trimming shortened V by 2 bases and J by 0 bases, and 11 bases separated the two germline ends. The CDR3 extends over 16 amino acids. CDR3 nucleotides: TGTGCCAGCAGTGAATTTAAAGAATATAGCAATCAGCCCCAGCATTTT. This translates into CASSEFKEYSNQPQHF.

V gene TRBV11-1 combines with J gene TRBJ2-5, with 8 bases that match TRBD1. This CDR3 contains 13 residues. The germline CDR1 and CDR2 sequences are SGHAT and FQDESV (reference sequence). Trimming at V came to 5 bases and at J to 5 bases, leaving 4 bases not matched to a gene. CDR3 amino acids: CASSVHRGETQYF. CDR3 DNA sequence: TGTGCCAGCAGCGTACACAGGGGGGAGACCCAGTACTTC. The full variable domain, in which reference TRBV11-1 and TRBJ2-5 provide the parts outside the CDR3, is EAEVAQSPRYKITEKSQAVAFWCDPISGHATLYWYRQILGQGPELLVQFQDESVVDDSQLPKDRFSAERLKGVDSTLKIQPAELGDSAMYLCASSVHRGETQYFGPGTRLLVL.

V usage is TRBV19 and J usage is TRBJ2-1; maybe TRBD1 (5 bases). The length of the CDR3 is 13 residues. Germline assignment: CDR1 LNHDA and CDR2 SQIVND (reference sequence). Trimming cost V 9 bases and J 5 bases, with 14 bases left between them. CDR3 coding DNA: TGTGCCAGCAGAGCCAGGGCGGACAATGAGCAGTTCTTC. It encodes CASRARADNEQFF.

This clone was detected only once. The CDR3 DNA follows: TGTGCCAGCAGCTTAGAGGCCGGGATCGGCAATGAGCAGTTCTTC. Translated, it gives CASSLEAGIGNEQFF. V and J are TRBV7-8 and TRBJ2-1; D might be TRBD2 (5 bases). The CDR3 is 15 amino acids. V was shortened by 1 base and J by 6 bases, with 13 bases between the two germline ends. The germline CDR1 and CDR2 sequences are SGHVS and FQNEAQ.

The chain links TRBV28 to TRBJ1-2, with D hard to call. The V and J ends lost 5 bases and 2 bases respectively, with 9 bases between them. The germline V gene has CDR1 MDHEN and CDR2 SYDVKM. The CDR3 totals 13 residues. The CDR3 bases are TGTGCCAGCAGTAGGTCCGCCAACTATGGCTACACCTTC. Amino acid sequence: CASSRSANYGYTF.

J is TRBJ2-3 and V is TRBV5-4; D not certain. CDR1 SGHNT and CDR2 YYREEE come from the germline V gene (reference sequence). The CDR3 covers 15 residues. Trimming shortened V by 4 bases and J by 0 bases, and 12 bases separated the two germline ends. DNA for the CDR3: TGTGCCAGCAGCCAAACCAGCGCTAGCACAGATACGCAGTATTTT. This encodes CASSQTSASTDTQYF.

The CDR3 bases are TGCAGTGCTACATGGAACATTGGCTACACCTTC. Its protein product is CSATWNIGYTF. The chain recombines TRBV20-1 with TRBJ1-2; no clear D gene. V was trimmed by 4 bases and J by 7 bases, leaving 10 bases between them. Germline assignment: CDR1 DFQATT and CDR2 SNEGSKA (reference sequence). There are 11 residues in the CDR3.

V gene TRBV21-1 combines with J gene TRBJ1-3; the tabulated D call, TRBD1, remains unverified against the DNA. TRBV21-1 is noted as a pseudogene. The CDR3 consists of 16 residues. The CDR3 DNA reads as TGTGCCAGCAGCTCTCGACAGGGTCGGACTGGAAACACCATATATTTT. As protein: CASSSRQGRTGNTIYF.

The rearrangement uses TRBV13 and TRBJ2-5, with D perhaps matching TRBD2 (5 bases). This CDR3 has 13 amino acids. Trimming left V 3 bases short and J 5 bases short, with 10 bases between. Looked up from germline, CDR1 is PRHDT and CDR2 is FYEKMQ (reference sequence). CDR3 sequence: CASSLVGVETQYF. The CDR3 coding sequence is TGTGCCAGCAGCTTGGTGGGAGTGGAGACCCAGTACTTC.

The chain couples TRBV30 to TRBJ2-2; no definite D call. The CDR3 has 13 residues. Per the germline V gene, CDR1 is GTSNPN and CDR2 is SVGIG (reference sequence). The germline V and J ends were trimmed by 1 base and 8 bases, with 11 bases remaining between them. CDR3 region: CAWSGMTSGELFF. CDR3 DNA: TGTGCCTGGAGTGGTATGACTTCGGGGGAGCTGTTTTTT.

CDR3 protein: CASTPKQGEQYF. The CDR3 nucleotides read TGCGCCAGCACTCCAAAGCAAGGCGAGCAGTACTTC. The V and J genes are TRBV10-2 and TRBJ2-7; the D is unclear. The CDR3 has 12 amino acids. V was pared by 7 bases and J by 6 bases, with 13 bases between. In germline, CDR1 is WSHSY, CDR2 SAAADI.

The rearrangement joins TRBV3-1 (or the pseudogene TRBV3-2) to TRBJ2-7; the D gene is possibly TRBD1 (6 bases). V was trimmed by 4 bases and J by 9 bases, leaving 25 bases between them. Germline CDR1 is LGHDT and CDR2 is YNNKEL (reference sequence). CDR3 length equals 16 residues. This CDR3 reads CASSLVSGTRVPRQYF. The CDR3 DNA is TGTGCCAGCAGCCTCGTCTCCGGGACACGGGTTCCTCGGCAGTACTTC.

V usage is TRBV6-6 and J usage is TRBJ1-5; TRBD1 might be the D (6 bases). V lost 6 bases to trimming and J lost 3 bases, with 18 bases between them. Germline values: CDR1 MNHNY, CDR2 SVGAGI (reference sequence). This CDR3 comprises 16 residues. In nucleotides, the CDR3 is TGTGCCAGCAGGAGTGGACAGCAGACCCCCAATCAGCCCCAGCATTTT. This codes for CASRSGQQTPNQPQHF.